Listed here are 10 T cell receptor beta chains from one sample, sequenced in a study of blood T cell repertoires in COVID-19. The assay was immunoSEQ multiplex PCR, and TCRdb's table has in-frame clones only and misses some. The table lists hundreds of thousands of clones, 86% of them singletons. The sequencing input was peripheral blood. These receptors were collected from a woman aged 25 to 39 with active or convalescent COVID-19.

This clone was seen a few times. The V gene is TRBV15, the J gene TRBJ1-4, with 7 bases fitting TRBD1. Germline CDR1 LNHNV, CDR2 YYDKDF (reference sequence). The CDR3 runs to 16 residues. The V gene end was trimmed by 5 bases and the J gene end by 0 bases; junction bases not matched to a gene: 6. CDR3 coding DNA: TGTGCCACCAGCCACCGACAGGGTCCAACTAATGAAAAACTGTTTTTT. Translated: CATSHRQGPTNEKLFF.

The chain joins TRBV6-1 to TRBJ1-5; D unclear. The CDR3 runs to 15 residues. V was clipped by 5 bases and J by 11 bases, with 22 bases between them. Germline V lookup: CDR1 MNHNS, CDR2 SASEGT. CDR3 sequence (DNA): TGTGCCAGCAGTAGTTACCTGCAGGCAGTTTCGGCCCAGCATTTT. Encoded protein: CASSSYLQAVSAQHF.

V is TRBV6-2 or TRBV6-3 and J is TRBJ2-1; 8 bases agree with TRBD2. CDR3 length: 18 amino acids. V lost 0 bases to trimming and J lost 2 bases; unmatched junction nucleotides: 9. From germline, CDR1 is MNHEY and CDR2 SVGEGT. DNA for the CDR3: TGTGCCAGCAGTTACTCGATTGGCGGCGGGAGGACCTACAATGAGCAGTTCTTC. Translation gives CASSYSIGGGRTYNEQFF.

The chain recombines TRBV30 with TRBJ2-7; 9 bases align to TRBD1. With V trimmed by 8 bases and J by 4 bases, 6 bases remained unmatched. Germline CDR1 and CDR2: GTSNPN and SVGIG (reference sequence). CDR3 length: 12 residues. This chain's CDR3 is CAQDRGGYEQYF. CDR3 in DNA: TGTGCCCAGGACAGGGGCGGTTACGAGCAGTACTTC.

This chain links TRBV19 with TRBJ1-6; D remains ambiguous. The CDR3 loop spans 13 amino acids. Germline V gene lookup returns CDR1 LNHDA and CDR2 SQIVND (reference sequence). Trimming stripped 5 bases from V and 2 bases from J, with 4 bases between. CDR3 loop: CASSSAYNSPLHF. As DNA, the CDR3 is TGTGCCAGTAGTTCGGCCTATAATTCACCCCTCCACTTT.

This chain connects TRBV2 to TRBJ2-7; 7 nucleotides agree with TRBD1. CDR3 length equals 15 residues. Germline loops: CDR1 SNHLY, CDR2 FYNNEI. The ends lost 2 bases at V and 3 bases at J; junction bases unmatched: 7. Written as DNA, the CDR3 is TGTGCCAGCAGTGAATCTGACAGGGCTGGCTACGAGCAGTACTTC. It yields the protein CASSESDRAGYEQYF.

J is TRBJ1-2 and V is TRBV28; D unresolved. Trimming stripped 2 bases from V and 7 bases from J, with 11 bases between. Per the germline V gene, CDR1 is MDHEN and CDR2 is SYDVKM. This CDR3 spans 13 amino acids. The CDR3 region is CASSLPRPGGYTF. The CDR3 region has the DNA TGTGCCAGCAGTTTACCCCGTCCAGGTGGCTACACCTTC.

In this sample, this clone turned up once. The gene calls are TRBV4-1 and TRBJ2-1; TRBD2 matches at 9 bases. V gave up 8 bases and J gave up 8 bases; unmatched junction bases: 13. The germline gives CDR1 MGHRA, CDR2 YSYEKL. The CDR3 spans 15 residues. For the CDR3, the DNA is TGCGCCAGCGGAGCCGGGGGTAGCGGGGGCGATGAGCAGTTCTTC. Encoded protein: CASGAGGSGGDEQFF.

Here the CDR3 reads CASTEEGYDYGYTF. Written as DNA, the CDR3 is TGTGCCAGCACTGAGGAGGGGTACGACTATGGCTACACCTTC. This chain uses TRBV2 with TRBJ1-2; D is possibly TRBD1 (5 bases). The CDR3 totals 14 residues. Germline V gene lookup returns CDR1 SNHLY and CDR2 FYNNEI. Trimming stripped 7 bases from V and 3 bases from J, with 15 bases between.

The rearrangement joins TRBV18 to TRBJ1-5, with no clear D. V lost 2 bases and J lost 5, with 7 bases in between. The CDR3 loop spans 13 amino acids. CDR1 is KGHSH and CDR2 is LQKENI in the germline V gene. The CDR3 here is CASSPGLDQPQHF. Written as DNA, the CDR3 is TGTGCCAGCTCACCAGGGCTGGATCAGCCCCAGCATTTT.